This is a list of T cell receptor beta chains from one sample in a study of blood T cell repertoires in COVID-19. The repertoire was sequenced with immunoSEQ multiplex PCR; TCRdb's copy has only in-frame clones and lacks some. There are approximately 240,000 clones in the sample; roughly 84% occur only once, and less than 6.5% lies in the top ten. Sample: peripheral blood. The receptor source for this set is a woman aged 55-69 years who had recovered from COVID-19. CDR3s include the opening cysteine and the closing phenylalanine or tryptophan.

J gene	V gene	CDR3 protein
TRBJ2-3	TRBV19	CASSAGRSFTDTQYF
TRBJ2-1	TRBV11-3	CASSLRSGYNEQFF
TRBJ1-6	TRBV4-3	CASSQEAGFFSPLHF
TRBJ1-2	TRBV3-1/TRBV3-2	CASRPQGGFYYGYTF
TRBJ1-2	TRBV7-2	CASSLTRRDGYTF
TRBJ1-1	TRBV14	CASSQFRNTEAFF
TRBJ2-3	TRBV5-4	CASSLAGGSTDTQYF
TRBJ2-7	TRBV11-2	CASRGFRGTASSYEQYF
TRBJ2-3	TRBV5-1	CASSFETSGEGADTQYF
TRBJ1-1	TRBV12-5	CASGPRTGVNTEAFF
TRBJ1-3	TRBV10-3	CAISRVAGNTIYF
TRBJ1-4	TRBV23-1	CASSQSARAGSPHATNEKLFF
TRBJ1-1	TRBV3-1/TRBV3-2	CASSQEDGVGGTEAFF
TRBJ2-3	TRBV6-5	CASQTWDTQYF
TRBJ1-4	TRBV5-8	CASSSRGSGNEKLFF
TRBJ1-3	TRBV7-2	CASSFGQGSGNTIYF
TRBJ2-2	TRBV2	CASGGLAGGELFF
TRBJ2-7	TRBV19	CASSMGRGSSYEQYF
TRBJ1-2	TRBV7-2	CASSFGVVGGYGYTF
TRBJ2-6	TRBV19	CASSRGPGQGANVLTF
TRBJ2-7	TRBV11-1	CASSLGARINEQYF
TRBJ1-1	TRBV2	CASRTAFFMNTEAFF
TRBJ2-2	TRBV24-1	CATSDTGSGPGELFF
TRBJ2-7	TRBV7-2	CASSLAAQGYYEQYF
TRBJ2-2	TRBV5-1	CASSLPGQNTGELFF
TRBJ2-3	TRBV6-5	CASSYHRTAEADTQYF
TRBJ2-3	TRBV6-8	CASSYSEVLAGGRSTDTQYF
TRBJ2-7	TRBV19	CASSINSYYEQYF
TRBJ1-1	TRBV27	CASRFSPGQGTEAFF
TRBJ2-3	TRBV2	CASSGTGTDTQYF
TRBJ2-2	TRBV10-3	CAIRPTSGGNTGELFF
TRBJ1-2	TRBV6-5	CASSYGQGSNYGYTF
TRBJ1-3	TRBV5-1	CASSLDRLSGNTIYF
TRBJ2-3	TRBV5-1	CASSSTLTGRGDTQYF
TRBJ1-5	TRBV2	CASSRGVNQPQHF
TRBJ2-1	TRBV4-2	CASSQEAGASYNEQFF
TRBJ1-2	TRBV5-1	CASSLATGVHYGYTF
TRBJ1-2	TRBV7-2	CASSFGADSYGYTF
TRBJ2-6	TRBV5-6	CASSQQESLAGANVLTF
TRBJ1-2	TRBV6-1	CASSERGNIVFYGYTF
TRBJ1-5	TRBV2	CASSSRGDRLYSNQPQHF
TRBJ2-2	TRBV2	CASSSDRASGELFF
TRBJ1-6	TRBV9	CASSDGTGAPISPLHF
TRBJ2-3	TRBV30	CAWSLASGVHTDTQYF
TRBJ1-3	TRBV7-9	CASSHGTGGAGSGNTIYF
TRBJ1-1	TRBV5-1	CASSLSGGNTEAFF
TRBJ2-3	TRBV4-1	CASSQTSQLDTQYF
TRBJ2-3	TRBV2	CASRGLAGAKDYTTDTQYF
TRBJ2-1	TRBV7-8	CASNKLLGNNEQFF
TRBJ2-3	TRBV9	CASSVEALATDTQYF
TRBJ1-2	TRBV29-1	CSVSESYGYTF
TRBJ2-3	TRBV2	CASSDFREATDTQYF
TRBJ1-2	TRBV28	CASSLGPRGTGGGRYYGYTF
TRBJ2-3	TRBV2	CASSDRGGEDTQYF
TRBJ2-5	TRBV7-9	CASSLVPKETQYF
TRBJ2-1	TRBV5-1	CASSLIAGNNEQFF